The sequence of this TCR beta chain was determined in a study of shared clonotypes between healthy human individuals. Study in general: Donors consisted of a couple of women and three men between 18 and 49. Three CD4 naive, three CD4 memory, two CD8 naive and one CD8 memory plate were used per donor.

Broader study findings: Across a handful of donors, naive CD4 shared around 5.1%, naive CD8 about 3.2%, memory CD4 more than 2%, memory CD8 0.4% to 0.5%.

Profiled with immunoSEQ multiplex PCR; TCRdb holds only in-frame clones, not every one. The table has approximately 2,200,000 clones, 90% to 95% seen once. With respect to this clone: The antigen is not known.

Naive CD8 isolation took CD45RO-negative cells positively selected for CCR7 and excluded terminally differentiated effector memory CD45RA+ cells. Among the donors, all were Caucasian adults who lived in Nashville, Tennessee. The sample was naive CD8+ T cells from PBMCs. This receptor was obtained from a man younger than 30 in good health. Some clones in this sample may be carry-over from other donors' samples.

In DNA form, the CDR3 reads TGCGCCAGCAGCTTGGCCAGGGGGAGGACCGGGGAGCTGTTTTTT. Translation gives CASSLARGRTGELFF. The chain couples TRBV5-1 to TRBJ2-2, with D maybe TRBD1 (7 bases). Trimming took 0 bases from V and 5 from J, leaving 11 bases between them. The CDR3 loop spans 15 amino acids. Germline CDR1 SGHRS, CDR2 YFSETQ.